This T cell receptor beta chain was profiled in a study of shared clonotypes between healthy human individuals. Study context: Three CD4 naive, three CD4 memory, two CD8 naive and one CD8 memory plate were used per donor.

Study results and limitations: Sampling was confined to blood; repertoires within tissues likely differ.

It was at deep level that the assay was run. Sequencing was performed with immunoSEQ multiplex PCR; in TCRdb, only in-frame clones are kept and a portion is missing. The top ten clones hold roughly 1.2% of a sample with about 1.5 million clones, roughly 96% of them seen once. With respect to this clone: Its antigen is not identified.

The CDR3 contains 15 residues. V shed 3 bases, J shed 4 bases, and the junction held 3 bases outside the gene matches. Germline CDR1 MNHNS, CDR2 SASEGT. This clonotype was sampled from a man aged 25 to 40 in good health. The material sequenced was naive CD4+ T cells sorted from blood. Stated subset: CD45RA+ positively selected. V and J are TRBV6-1 and TRBJ2-1, with TRBD2 matching over 10 bases. The CDR3 region has the DNA TGTGCCAGCAGTGAGACTAGCGGGTATTACAATGAGCAGTTCTTC. Residues: CASSETSGYYNEQFF.